Listed here are 15 T cell receptor beta chains from one sample, sequenced in a study of CD8+ T cells in alopecia areata. Time point here: mouse skin 6 weeks after grafting, around onset of hair loss. Sequencing used cDNA as its template, made by extracting RNA and reverse transcribing it. This table comes from immunoSEQ multiplex PCR, and its TCRdb copy is limited to in-frame clones, with some not included. The specimen has about 5,900 clones, none found just once. Sequencing used skin, obtained at week 6. The receptors shown here come from a C3H/HeJ mouse with alopecia areata. The mice in this strain carry MHC haplotype H2-k.

On this clone: The gene names here belong to mouse. The DNA ends 4 residues before the CDR3 does, and the rest of the CDR3 is filled in from the germline J gene. The genes are TRBV19 and TRBJ1-2, with D tentatively TRBD1 (6 bases). CDR1 is FNHDT and CDR2 is SITEND in the germline V gene (reference sequence). Trimming stripped 3 bases from V and 0 bases from J, with 9 bases between. There are 14 residues in the CDR3. CDR3 region: CASSKDSTNSDYTF. The sequenced part of the CDR3 DNA is TGTGCCAGCAGTAAGGACAGTACAAACTCC.

A word on this clone: Gene and germline names: mouse. The sequenced fragment ends 4 residues before the CDR3 boundary, so the rest is inferred from the germline J gene. The rearrangement joins TRBV5 to TRBJ2-2; the D gene is possibly TRBD1 (6 bases). CDR1 and CDR2 from the germline V gene are LGHNA and YNLKQL (reference sequence). The CDR3 is 15 amino acids. With 1 base removed from V and 1 base from J, the gap between germline ends came to 7 bases. The CDR3 loop reads CASSQAGQNTGQLYF. CDR3 DNA, as far as it was read: TGTGCCAGCAGCCAAGCGGGACAAAACACCGGG.

This clone was observed a few times. The gene names here belong to mouse. The read terminates 4 residues ahead of where the CDR3 ends, so the germline J gene completes it. The sample contains more than one DNA sequence encoding this CDR3. The chain carries TRBV5 and TRBJ2-1, with 8 bases identical to TRBD2. The CDR3 extends over 15 amino acids. The V and J ends lost 0 bases and 3 bases, in that order; junction bases with no gene match: 1. The germline V gene has CDR1 LGHNA and CDR2 YNLKQL (reference sequence). CDR3 region: CASSQEGGRYAEQFF. The part of the CDR3 DNA that was read is TGTGCCAGCAGCCAAGAGGGGGGGCGCTATGCT.

This clone has a count of ten or more. Each gene name is a mouse one. The CDR3 loop reads CTCSAVLSAETLYF. The CDR3 bases that were read are TGCACCTGCAGTGCAGTTCTGAGTGCAGAA. This chain connects TRBV1 to TRBJ2-3; D is unresolved. With the read ending 4 residues before the CDR3 end, the germline J gene is used to fill in that end. The CDR3 contains 14 residues. Looked up from germline, CDR1 is NSQYPW and CDR2 is LRSPGD (reference sequence). Deletions cut 1 base from V and 0 bases from J, with 5 bases between.

This clone has ten or more counts. Gene names and germline match the mouse. The read terminates 4 residues before the CDR3 end, so the remaining end is supplied by the germline J gene. V gene TRBV16 combines with J gene TRBJ2-7, with 8 bases fitting TRBD2. With 3 bases clipped from V and 0 bases from J, the junction kept 10 bases outside the gene matches. Germline V CDR1 and CDR2: SGHSA, FRNQAP. This CDR3 is 17 amino acids long. The CDR3 loop reads CASSFPLLGALSYEQYF. The part of the CDR3 DNA that was read is TGTGCAAGCAGCTTTCCCTTACTGGGGGCCCTCTCCTAT.

As regards this clone: The genes are named according to mouse. The CDR3 extends 3 residues past the end of the read, so its final part is completed from the germline J gene. This chain links TRBV15 with TRBJ1-6, with no clear D. TRBJ1-6 is an open reading frame whose function is uncertain. Looked up from germline, CDR1 is SGHND and CDR2 is FRSKSL. The V end was cut by 2 bases, the J end by 11 bases, with 10 bases between. This CDR3 is 13 amino acids long. The CDR3 region is CASSLMGWAPLYF. Incomplete CDR3 DNA: TGTGCCAGCAGTTTAATGGGGTGGGCGCCC.

There are many counts of this clone. Gene and germline names: mouse. The CDR3 end lies 4 residues beyond the end of the read and is filled in from the germline J gene. The chain combines TRBV1 with TRBJ2-1; TRBD1 agrees at 9 bases. Germline V gene sequence: CDR1 NSQYPW, CDR2 LRSPGD (reference sequence). There are 16 residues in the CDR3. J lost 1 base, V lost 1 base, and 2 bases had no gene match. The covered CDR3 bases are TGCACCTGCAGTGCAGCCGGGACAGGGAACTATGCT. Translating gives CTCSAAGTGNYA. The whole CDR3 reads CTCSAAGTGNYAEQFF.

This clone was picked up many times. The listed genes are named as in mouse. The read halts 4 residues ahead of the CDR3 end, with the missing end drawn from the germline J gene. The rearrangement uses TRBV5 and TRBJ2-7, with 8 bases identical to TRBD2. Germline CDR1 reads LGHNA; CDR2 reads YNLKQL (reference sequence). The CDR3 sequence is 13 residues long. V lost 2 bases, J lost 3 bases, and 0 bases stayed unmatched. Partial CDR3 DNA: TGTGCCAGCAGCCAACTGGGGGGCTAT. Residues: CASSQLGGY. From start to end, the CDR3 is CASSQLGGYEQYF.

As to this clone: Gene names refer to mouse genes. The read comes to an end 4 residues before the CDR3 does, leaving the germline J gene to fill in the end. The chain uses TRBV16 and TRBJ1-1; D is unresolved. V was clipped by 2 bases and J by 3 bases, with 4 bases between them. In germline, CDR1 is SGHSA, CDR2 FRNQAP. The CDR3 has 12 amino acids. CDR3 sequence reads: CASSLSHTEVFF. CDR3 bases read: TGTGCAAGCAGCTTAAGTCACACA.

This clone was observed a few times. All gene names here are mouse names. From the germline J gene comes the end of the CDR3, since the read stops 4 residues before it. The rearrangement joins TRBV13-2 to TRBJ2-7, with D possibly TRBD1 on 5 matching bases. The CDR3 is 11 residues long. CDR1 is NNHNN, CDR2 SYGAGS, per germline (reference sequence). The CDR3: CASGDRDEQYF. The CDR3 bases that were read are TGTGCCAGCGGTGACAGGGAT.

The table lists this clone with many counts. Germline and genes: mouse. From the germline J gene comes the end of the CDR3, since the read stops 4 residues before it. The chain joins TRBV19 to TRBJ1-2, with D possibly matching TRBD1 (6 bases). The germline V gene encodes CDR1 FNHDT and CDR2 SITEND (reference sequence). V was pared by 3 bases and J by 0 bases, with 9 bases between. The CDR3 is 14 residues long. CDR3 DNA (partial): TGTGCCAGCAGTAGGGACAAATCAAACTCC. It is translated as CASSRDKSNS. The entire CDR3 reads CASSRDKSNSDYTF.

This clone appeared many times. Germline and genes here are mouse. The CDR3 is cut off 4 residues early in the read; its end comes from the germline J gene. The genes are TRBV1 and TRBJ1-2, with D hard to call. This CDR3 spans 14 amino acids. Germline-derived CDR1 and CDR2 are NSQYPW and LRSPGD (reference sequence). CDR3 bases read: TGCACCTGCAGTGCAGAAGGACTGGGAGGC. Protein: CTCSAEGLGG. The whole CDR3 is CTCSAEGLGGDYTF.

As concerns this clone: Mouse gene names and germline throughout. The CDR3 extends 4 residues past the end of the read, so its final part is completed from the germline J gene. The chain is built from TRBV19 and TRBJ1-1; tentative D call: TRBD1 (6 bases). The CDR3 loop spans 13 amino acids. CDR1 FNHDT and CDR2 SITEND come from the germline V gene (reference sequence). V was cut by 5 bases and J by 1 base, with 9 bases left in between. CDR3 residues: CASSTGQNTEVFF. CDR3 bases read: TGTGCCAGCAGCACGGGACAAAACACA.

This clone was observed many times. The germline and genes are mouse ones. With the read ending 4 residues before the CDR3 end, the germline J gene is used to fill in that end. The genes are TRBV12-1 and TRBJ2-7; 11 bases are shared with TRBD2. The trim removed 4 bases at V and 3 bases at J, leaving 4 bases unmatched. The CDR3 runs 14 residues. Germline V gene data show CDR1 as SGHSN and CDR2 as HYEKVE. CDR3 DNA (partial): TGTGCCAGCTCCCTGGACTGGGGGGTCTAT. It yields the protein CASSLDWGVY. The entire CDR3 sequence reads CASSLDWGVYEQYF.

This clone was seen only a few times. Mouse names are used for the genes. The CDR3 end is not reached by the read, which stops 4 residues before it; the germline J gene fills it in. V is TRBV13-1 and J is TRBJ2-3; 10 bases agree with TRBD2. V gave up 0 bases and J gave up 2 bases; unmatched junction bases: 3. CDR3 length: 16 amino acids. Germline-derived CDR1 and CDR2 are NSHNY and SYGAGN. The CDR3 bases that were read are TGTGCCAGCAGTGATGGAGACTGGGGGGATGCAGAA. Protein: CASSDGDWGDAE. The full CDR3 protein is CASSDGDWGDAETLYF.